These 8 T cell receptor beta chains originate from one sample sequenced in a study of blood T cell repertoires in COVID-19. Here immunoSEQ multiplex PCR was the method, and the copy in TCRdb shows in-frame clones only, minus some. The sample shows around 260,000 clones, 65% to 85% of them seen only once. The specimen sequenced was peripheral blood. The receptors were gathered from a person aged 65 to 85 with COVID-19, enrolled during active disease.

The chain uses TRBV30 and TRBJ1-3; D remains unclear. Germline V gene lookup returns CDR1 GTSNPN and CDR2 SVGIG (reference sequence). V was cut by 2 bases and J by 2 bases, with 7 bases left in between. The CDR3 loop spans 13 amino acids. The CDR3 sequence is CAWSPGTGNTIYF. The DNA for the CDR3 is TGTGCCTGGAGTCCGGGAACTGGAAACACCATATATTTT.

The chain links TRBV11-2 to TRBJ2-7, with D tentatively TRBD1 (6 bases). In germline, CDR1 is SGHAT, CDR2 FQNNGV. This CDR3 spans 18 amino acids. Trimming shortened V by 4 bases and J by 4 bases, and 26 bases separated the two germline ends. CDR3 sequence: CASSYNNPTGTMGYEQYF. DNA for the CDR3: TGTGCCAGCAGCTACAACAATCCCACAGGGACGATGGGGTACGAGCAGTACTTC.

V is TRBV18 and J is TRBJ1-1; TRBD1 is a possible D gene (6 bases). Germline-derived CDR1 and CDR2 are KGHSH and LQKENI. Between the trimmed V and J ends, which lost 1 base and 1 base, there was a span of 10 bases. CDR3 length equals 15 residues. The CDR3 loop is CASSPQQGPNTEAFF. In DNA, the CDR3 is TGTGCCAGCTCACCACAACAGGGTCCGAACACTGAAGCTTTCTTT. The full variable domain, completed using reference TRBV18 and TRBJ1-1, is NAGVMQNPRHLVRRRGQEARLRCSPMKGHSHVYWYRQLPEEGLKFMVYLQKENIIDESGMPKERFSAEFPKEGPSILRIQQVVRGDSAAYFCASSPQQGPNTEAFFGQGTRLTVV.

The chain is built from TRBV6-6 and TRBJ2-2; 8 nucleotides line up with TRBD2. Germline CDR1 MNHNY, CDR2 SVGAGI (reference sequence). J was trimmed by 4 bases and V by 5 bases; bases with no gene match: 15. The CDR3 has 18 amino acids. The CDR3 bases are TGTGCCAGCAGTCCACACAGCGGGGGACCGGGGGGCACCGGGGAGCTGTTTTTT. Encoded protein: CASSPHSGGPGGTGELFF.

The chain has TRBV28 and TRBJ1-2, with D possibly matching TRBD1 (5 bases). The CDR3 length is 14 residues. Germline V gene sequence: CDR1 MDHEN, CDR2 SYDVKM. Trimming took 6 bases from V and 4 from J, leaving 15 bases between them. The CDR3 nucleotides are TGTGCCAGCAGGTCGGGGGGTATCGTCTATGGCTACACCTTC. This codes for CASRSGGIVYGYTF.

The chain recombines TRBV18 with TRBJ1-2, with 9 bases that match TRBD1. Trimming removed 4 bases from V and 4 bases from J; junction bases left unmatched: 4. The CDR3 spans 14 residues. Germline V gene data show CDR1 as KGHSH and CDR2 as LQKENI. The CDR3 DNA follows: TGTGCCAGCTCACGTTCGGACAGGGGCTATGGCTACACCTTC. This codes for CASSRSDRGYGYTF.

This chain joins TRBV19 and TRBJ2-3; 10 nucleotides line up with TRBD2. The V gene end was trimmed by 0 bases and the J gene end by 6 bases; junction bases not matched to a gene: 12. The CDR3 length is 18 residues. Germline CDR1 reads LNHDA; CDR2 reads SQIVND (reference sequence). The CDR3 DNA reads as TGTGCCAGTAGTATAGATCTAGCGGGGGTAATTCGAGGGGATACGCAGTATTTT. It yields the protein CASSIDLAGVIRGDTQYF.

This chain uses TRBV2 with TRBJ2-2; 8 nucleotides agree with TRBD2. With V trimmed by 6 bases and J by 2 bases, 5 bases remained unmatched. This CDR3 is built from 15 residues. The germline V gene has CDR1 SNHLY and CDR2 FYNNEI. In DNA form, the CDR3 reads TGTGCCAGCAGCCCGAGCGGGGGTAACACCGGGGAGCTGTTTTTT. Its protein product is CASSPSGGNTGELFF.